The clone carrying this TCR beta chain was seen only once. Its antigen is unidentified. This record belongs to a study of cytomegalovirus exposure and HLA in healthy donors. Researchers ran the PCR with 60 Vbeta and 13 Jbeta primers. TCRdb's table, derived via immunoSEQ multiplex PCR, lists solely in-frame clones and lacks some. Found here are about 150,000 clones, around 66% of them singletons; the top ten hold less than 3.5%. Regarding the study as a whole: Common viral pathogens seemed, in a later analysis, to connect with several of the most significant clusters. In a later analysis, at a false discovery rate of 0.05, roughly 16,000 TCR beta sequences matched HLA alleles.

The CDR3 has 21 amino acids. In germline, CDR1 is LGHNA, CDR2 YNFKEQ. J lost 2 bases, V lost 0 bases, and 17 bases had no gene match. The gene calls are TRBV4-2 and TRBJ2-7, with 12 bases fitting TRBD2. Sequencing was performed on PBMCs. The receptor was derived from a woman under 40 in good health and CMV-seropositive. The CDR3 bases are TGTGCCAGCAGCCAAGATTCGGCCCGACTAGCGGGAGAGGACCACCCCTACGAGCAGTACTTC. Its translation: CASSQDSARLAGEDHPYEQYF.